Below, 7 T cell receptor beta chains from the same sample are listed, as sequenced in a study of T cell repertoires in aging, cancer and after chemotherapy (dated by TCRdb to about 2019). Instead of sorted cells or RNA, genomic DNA extracted from peripheral blood served as the source for amplifying TCR beta rearrangements. Sequencing was performed on an Illumina MiSeq. Rearranged TRB sequences spanning V, D and J segments were amplified by multiplex touch-down PCR using a mixed TRB-A/B primer pool. The raw public reads went through TCRdb reprocessing: fastp at Q25, MiXCR clone calling, in-frame beta chains kept. Rows merge per CDR3 protein into single entries with the most common DNA and genes. The sample includes about 3,000 distinct CDR3 sequences, with 30% observed a single time. The ten largest clones represent about 14% of the sample. Sequenced sample: blood. These receptors were taken from a human donor in good health.

Turning to this clonotype: One base away lies a much larger clone, so this may be a sequencing read error. The V and J genes are TRBV6-1 and TRBJ1-4; 12 bases agree with TRBD1. This CDR3 comprises 16 residues. Germline CDR1 and CDR2: MNHNS and SASEGT. The CDR3 DNA reads TGTGCCAGCAGTGAAAAGAGCGGGACAGGGGGCGAAAAACTGATTTTT. This sequence encodes CASSEKSGTGGEKLIF.

The rearrangement joins TRBV10-2 to TRBJ1-2; D unresolved. Trimming removed 2 bases from V and 8 bases from J, with 12 bases in between. This CDR3 has 13 residues. Looked up from germline, CDR1 is WSHSY and CDR2 is SAAADI. CDR3 loop: CASSETTVEGYTF. Here the CDR3 DNA reads TGCGCCAGCAGTGAGACGACGGTGGAAGGCTACACCTTC.

The chain recombines TRBV20-1 with TRBJ2-1; a possible D gene is TRBD2 (6 bases). Germline V gene sequence: CDR1 DFQATT, CDR2 SNEGSKA (reference sequence). Trimming left V 5 bases short and J 5 bases short, with 13 bases between. This CDR3 has 13 amino acids. This chain's CDR3 is CSALRELHNEQFF. The CDR3 coding sequence is TGCAGTGCTCTTCGGGAGTTACACAATGAGCAGTTCTTC.

Relative to its sample, this clonotype is medium-sized (0.01 to 0.1%). The chain links TRBV6-2 or TRBV6-3 to TRBJ2-6, with 7 bases matching TRBD2. V lost 0 bases to trimming and J lost 3 bases; unmatched junction nucleotides: 2. CDR1 is MNHEY and CDR2 is SVGEGT in the germline V gene. CDR3 length: 16 residues. The CDR3 sequence is CASSYSGGNGANVLTF. The CDR3 DNA reads as TGTGCCAGCAGTTACTCGGGGGGGAATGGGGCCAACGTCCTGACTTTC.

This clonotype is medium-sized (0.01 to 0.1%) in the sample. The chain joins TRBV24-1 to TRBJ2-5; no firm D call. CDR3 size: 15 residues. The V gene's germline CDR1 is KGHDR and CDR2 SFDVKD. V lost 1 base, J lost 2 bases, and 10 bases lay in between. The CDR3 region is CATSDLQSQQETQYF. The CDR3, as DNA: TGTGCCACCAGTGATTTACAGAGTCAGCAAGAGACCCAGTACTTC.

CDR3 coding DNA: TGTGCCAGCATAGGACCGTCCTACGAGCAGTACTTC. It encodes CASIGPSYEQYF. This chain connects TRBV28 to TRBJ2-7; D gene ambiguous. The CDR3 has 12 amino acids. V lost 7 bases, J lost 1 base, and 8 bases lay in between. Germline V lookup: CDR1 MDHEN, CDR2 SYDVKM.

Comments on this clonotype: With a much larger clone just one base away, this may be a read error. The gene calls are TRBV5-8 and TRBJ2-3; a possible D gene is TRBD2 (6 bases). The V gene lost 0 bases and the J gene lost 4 bases, with 12 bases spanning the gap. CDR1 and CDR2 (germline): SGHTS, YDEGEE. The CDR3 loop spans 15 amino acids. In nucleotides, the CDR3 is TGTGCCAGCAGCTTGGGCCTTTGGGGGGCAGATACGCAGTATTTT. Translating it yields CASSLGLWGADTQYF.